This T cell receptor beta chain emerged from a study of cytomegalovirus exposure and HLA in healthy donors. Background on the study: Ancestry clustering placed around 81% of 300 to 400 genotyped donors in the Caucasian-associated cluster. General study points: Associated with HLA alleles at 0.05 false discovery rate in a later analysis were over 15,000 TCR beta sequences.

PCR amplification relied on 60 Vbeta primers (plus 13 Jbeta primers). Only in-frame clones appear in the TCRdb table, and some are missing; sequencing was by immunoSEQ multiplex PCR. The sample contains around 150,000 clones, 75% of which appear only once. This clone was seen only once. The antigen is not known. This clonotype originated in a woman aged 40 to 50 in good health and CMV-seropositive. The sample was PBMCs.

The CDR3 protein is CASRTWEDNEKLFF. The CDR3 bases are TGTGCCAGCAGAACATGGGAGGATAATGAAAAACTGTTTTTT. The rearrangement links TRBV5-4 to TRBJ1-4; unclear D gene. This CDR3 comprises 14 residues. Trimming took off 5 bases at V and 4 bases at J, with 12 bases between the two ends. Germline loops: CDR1 SGHNT, CDR2 YYREEE (reference sequence).